Listed here are 32 T cell receptor beta chains from one sample, sequenced in a study of TIL therapy for anti-PD-1-resistant metastatic lung cancer. The time point is: pre-treatment sample, taken before nivolumab and TIL therapy. Sequencing used immunoSEQ v3. Some clones are missing from TCRdb's copy, which holds only in-frame ones; the method was immunoSEQ multiplex PCR. The sample contains 40,000 to 60,000 clones, 79% of which appear only once. The sequencing used blood, collected at baseline. These receptors were collected from a woman between 30 and 80 years old with non-small cell lung cancer.

J is TRBJ1-6 and V is TRBV11-2; D unresolved. Looked up from germline, CDR1 is SGHAT and CDR2 is FQNNGV. The CDR3 length is 15 residues. Between the trimmed V and J ends, which lost 5 bases and 4 bases, there was a span of 12 bases. Here the CDR3 DNA reads TGTGCCAGCAGCCGGGGTGACCTTTATAATTCACCCCTCCACTTT. This encodes CASSRGDLYNSPLHF.

This chain joins TRBV19 and TRBJ2-1; D gene uncertain. V gave up 5 bases and J gave up 0 bases, with 11 bases separating them. CDR3 length: 15 amino acids. Germline V CDR1 and CDR2: LNHDA, SQIVND (reference sequence). CDR3 region: CASSLLLGSYNEQFF. In DNA, the CDR3 is TGTGCCAGTAGTCTTTTATTGGGCTCCTACAATGAGCAGTTCTTC. Full variable domain (rest looked up from reference TRBV19 and TRBJ2-1): DGGITQSPKYLFRKEGQNVTLSCEQNLNHDAMYWYRQDPGQGLRLIYYSQIVNDFQKGDIAEGYSVSREKKESFPLTVTSAQKNPTAFYLCASSLLLGSYNEQFFGPGTRLTVL.

The chain combines TRBV6-1 with TRBJ2-1; D is uncertain. V was pared by 0 bases and J by 16 bases, with 13 bases between. Looked up from germline, CDR1 is MNHNS and CDR2 is SASEGT. The CDR3 runs to 12 residues. CDR3 nucleotides: TGTGCCAGCAGTGAAGCTGGGTCTTCTGAATTCTTC. Amino acids: CASSEAGSSEFF.

This clone was counted a few times. The V call is TRBV4-1, the J call TRBJ2-7; D gene ambiguous. Germline V CDR1 and CDR2: MGHRA, YSYEKL. This CDR3 has 13 amino acids. Trimming took off 0 bases at V and 7 bases at J, with 10 bases between the two ends. The DNA of the CDR3 is TGCGCCAGCAGCCAAGAGGTAGGCAGAGAGCAGTACTTC. This gives the protein CASSQEVGREQYF.

This clone was seen a single time. The rearrangement links TRBV5-4 to TRBJ2-6, with 8 bases identical to TRBD1. Looked up from germline, CDR1 is SGHNT and CDR2 is YYREEE (reference sequence). V gave up 4 bases and J gave up 0 bases; unmatched junction bases: 9. The CDR3 totals 18 residues. CDR3 amino acids: CASSTRTGTRSGANVLTF. The CDR3 region has the DNA TGTGCCAGCAGCACGCGGACAGGGACTCGCTCTGGGGCCAACGTCCTGACTTTC.

The chain links TRBV28 to TRBJ2-7; 12 bases agree with TRBD2. V trimming: 6 bases; J trimming: 2 bases; junction bases outside the gene matches: 8. Germline-derived CDR1 and CDR2 are MDHEN and SYDVKM. The CDR3 runs to 16 residues. The CDR3 protein is CASSPLAGGTTYEQYF. The CDR3 DNA follows: TGTGCCAGCAGCCCGCTAGCGGGAGGGACCACCTACGAGCAGTACTTC.

As concerns this clone: A junction boundary mismatches the germline segment, possibly from a read error. The gene calls are TRBV12-5 and TRBJ1-1, with TRBD1 matching over 7 bases. Germline CDR1 and CDR2: LGHNT and FRNRAP. The CDR3 covers 13 residues. The DNA for the CDR3 is TGTGCTAGTGGAAATCTCCCCACAAAGGGGGCCGAATTT. Translating gives CASGNLPTKGAEF. Full variable domain (rest looked up from reference TRBV12-5 and TRBJ1-1): DARVTQTPRHKVTEMGQEVTMRCQPILGHNTVFWYRQTMMQGLELLAYFRNRAPLDDSGMPKDRFSAEMPDATLATLKIQPSEPRDSAVYFCASGNLPTKGAEFGQGTRLTVV.

This clone occurred a few times. The CDR3 region is CASTPQGAAGNTIYF. CDR3 DNA sequence: TGTGCCAGCACCCCGCAAGGGGCAGCCGGAAACACCATATATTTT. This rearrangement joins TRBV5-8 to TRBJ1-3, with D perhaps TRBD1 (5 bases). The V end was cut by 6 bases, the J end by 4 bases, with 17 bases between. The CDR3 runs to 15 residues. CDR1 and CDR2 (germline): SGHTS, YDEGEE.

The chain combines TRBV10-1 with TRBJ2-2, with 12 bases identical to TRBD1. V lost 5 bases, J lost 7 bases, and 5 bases stayed unmatched. Germline V CDR1 and CDR2: WNHNN, SYGVQD (reference sequence). CDR3 length: 15 residues. The CDR3: CASSRGQGAGGELFF. CDR3 nucleotide sequence: TGCGCCAGCAGTAGGGGACAGGGGGCTGGCGGGGAGCTGTTTTTT.

This chain uses TRBV10-3 with TRBJ2-5; the D gene is possibly TRBD1 (6 bases). The V end was cut by 3 bases, the J end by 1 base, with 12 bases between. The CDR3 runs to 15 residues. The germline V gene encodes CDR1 ENHRY and CDR2 SYGVKD. The CDR3 reads CAISDKGVTQETQYF. CDR3 DNA sequence: TGTGCCATCAGTGACAAGGGGGTGACCCAAGAGACCCAGTACTTC.

This chain uses TRBV4-1 with TRBJ1-1, with D maybe TRBD1 (5 bases). The CDR3 runs 18 residues. V was trimmed by 2 bases and J by 4 bases, leaving 23 bases between them. Germline CDR1 is MGHRA and CDR2 is YSYEKL. In nucleotides, the CDR3 is TGCGCCAGCAGCCAACCTCGGGGGGAGTTTCTCGTGGGCACTGAAGCTTTCTTT. This sequence encodes CASSQPRGEFLVGTEAFF.

This sequence joins TRBV10-2 and TRBJ1-2, with D unclear. Trimming stripped 2 bases from V and 3 bases from J, with 4 bases between. The CDR3 spans 12 residues. From germline, CDR1 is WSHSY and CDR2 SAAADI. The CDR3 loop is CASSEGDYGYTF. In nucleotides, the CDR3 is TGCGCCAGCAGTGAGGGGGACTATGGCTACACCTTC.

Comments on this clone: A read error may produce the germline difference seen at one junction end. V gene TRBV4-2 combines with J gene TRBJ2-3; 7 bases match TRBD1. This CDR3 has 12 amino acids. Germline V gene sequence: CDR1 LGHNA, CDR2 YNFKEQ. The CDR3, as DNA: TGTGCCAGCAGCCAACCCCCGGGACAGAAGAATTTT. This sequence encodes CASSQPPGQKNF.

This chain connects TRBV5-1 to TRBJ1-6, with TRBD1 identical over 7 bases. J lost 10 bases, V lost 4 bases, and 8 bases had no gene match. There are 14 residues in the CDR3. Germline V lookup: CDR1 SGHRS, CDR2 YFSETQ. The chain's CDR3 is CASSGGTALSPLHF. CDR3 nucleotide sequence: TGCGCCAGCAGCGGCGGGACAGCTCTATCACCCCTCCACTTT.

This clone was detected only once. One end of the junction varies from germline; a read error may be responsible. The V call is TRBV18, the J call TRBJ1-1; TRBD1 might be the D (6 bases). The CDR3 spans 13 residues. Germline assignment: CDR1 KGHSH and CDR2 LQKENI. Here the CDR3 reads CASSPDRNSEAFF. For the CDR3, the DNA is TGTGCCAGCTCACCCGACAGGAACAGTGAAGCTTTCTTT.

CDR3 in DNA: TGTGCCAGCAATACACATAGCGGGAATGAGCAGTTCTTC. Translation: CASNTHSGNEQFF. V gene TRBV9 combines with J gene TRBJ2-1; 7 nucleotides align to TRBD2. This CDR3 has 13 residues. From germline, CDR1 is SGDLS and CDR2 YYNGEE. The V segment lost 6 bases and the J segment 7 bases; nucleotides outside the gene matches: 7.

J is TRBJ2-3 and V is TRBV28; D remains unclear. Germline V gives CDR1 MDHEN, CDR2 SYDVKM. With 2 bases removed from V and 14 bases from J, the gap between germline ends came to 11 bases. There are 11 residues in the CDR3. CDR3 in DNA: TGTGCCAGCAGTTTAATTGGTACGTGGTATTTT. It encodes CASSLIGTWYF.

The J gene is TRBJ2-1, the V gene TRBV9, with 11 positions matching TRBD2. With 0 bases clipped from V and 0 bases from J, the junction kept 8 bases outside the gene matches. CDR1 and CDR2 from the germline V gene are SGDLS and YYNGEE. The CDR3 spans 19 residues. CDR3 protein: CASSVGTSGRPLSYNEQFF. CDR3 DNA sequence: TGTGCCAGCAGCGTAGGTACTAGCGGGAGACCCCTCTCCTACAATGAGCAGTTCTTC.

The chain uses TRBV27 and TRBJ1-6; D uncertain. There are 14 residues in the CDR3. With 2 bases removed from V and 6 bases from J, the gap between germline ends came to 8 bases. Germline CDR1 is MNHEY and CDR2 is SMNVEV (reference sequence). The CDR3 protein is CASSLKVINSPLHF. CDR3 DNA: TGTGCCAGCAGTTTAAAGGTTATTAATTCACCCCTCCACTTT.

This clone was recorded once. The V call is TRBV6-1, the J call TRBJ1-1; weak D call: TRBD1 (5 bases). Trimming removed 1 base from V and 5 bases from J, with 11 bases in between. The CDR3 consists of 14 residues. Germline V lookup: CDR1 MNHNS, CDR2 SASEGT. In DNA, the CDR3 is TGTGCCAGCAGTGAAGTCGGGGGGACGACTGAAGCTTTCTTT. It is translated as CASSEVGGTTEAFF.

The chain joins TRBV4-3 to TRBJ2-3; 8 bases align to TRBD2. The V and J ends lost 1 base and 1 base, in that order; junction bases with no gene match: 7. Germline V gene data show CDR1 as LGHNA and CDR2 as YSLEER. The CDR3 length is 17 residues. The CDR3 nucleotides are TGCGCCAGCAGCCAAGTGGGCTCGGGACTAGGCACAGATACGCAGTATTTT. This translates into CASSQVGSGLGTDTQYF.

This clone was found a few times. This chain uses TRBV27 with TRBJ2-5; D is perhaps TRBD1 (6 bases). The J call is doubtful: the DNA matches TRBJ2-7 better. Germline CDR1 reads MNHEY; CDR2 reads SMNVEV (reference sequence). This CDR3 has 14 residues. DNA for the CDR3: TGTGCCAGCAGTTTTCGAGACAGGTACTACGAGCAGTACTTC. Its protein is CASSFRDRYYEQYF.

The chain links TRBV10-1 to TRBJ2-3; 9 nucleotides line up with TRBD1. The CDR3 contains 16 residues. Germline CDR1 WNHNN, CDR2 SYGVQD (reference sequence). V trimming: 3 bases; J trimming: 0 bases; junction bases outside the gene matches: 4. CDR3 residues: CASSDGTGFSTDTQYF. DNA of the CDR3: TGCGCCAGCAGTGACGGGACAGGGTTCAGCACAGATACGCAGTATTTT.

The chain is built from TRBV5-1 and TRBJ2-3; 7 bases line up with TRBD1. The CDR3 length is 14 residues. Germline assignment: CDR1 SGHRS and CDR2 YFSETQ. The V segment lost 2 bases and the J segment 2 bases; nucleotides outside the gene matches: 2. This CDR3 is CASSLGTDTDTQYF. The CDR3 coding sequence is TGCGCCAGCAGCTTAGGGACAGACACAGATACGCAGTATTTT.

The chain is built from TRBV7-6 and TRBJ1-2, with a weak D call TRBD1 (5 bases). There are 15 residues in the CDR3. CDR1 and CDR2 (germline): SGHVS, FNYEAQ. The V gene lost 1 base and the J gene lost 5 bases, with 14 bases spanning the gap. CDR3 in amino acids: CASSLGPATDYGYTF. The DNA of the CDR3 is TGTGCCAGCAGCTTAGGCCCCGCGACAGATTATGGCTACACCTTC.

V usage is TRBV6-1 and J usage is TRBJ1-1; perhaps TRBD1 as D (6 bases). V lost 6 bases and J 2 bases, leaving 16 bases between the germline ends. CDR1 is MNHNS, CDR2 SASEGT, per germline. The CDR3 is 15 amino acids. For the CDR3, the DNA is TGTGCCAGCAGGGCAGGGGTTGGAGAAAACACTGAAGCTTTCTTT. Amino acids: CASRAGVGENTEAFF.

V usage is TRBV19 and J usage is TRBJ1-5; 7 bases agree with TRBD1. J was trimmed by 1 base and V by 9 bases; bases with no gene match: 6. This CDR3 contains 14 residues. CDR1 is LNHDA, CDR2 SQIVND, per germline (reference sequence). CDR3 region: CASRGQSSNQPQHF. The CDR3 DNA follows: TGTGCCAGCCGGGGACAGTCCAGCAATCAGCCCCAGCATTTT.

The V call is TRBV27, the J call TRBJ2-7; D unresolved. Trimming stripped 3 bases from V and 5 bases from J, with 14 bases between. CDR1 and CDR2 from the germline V gene are MNHEY and SMNVEV (reference sequence). This CDR3 comprises 14 residues. This CDR3 is CASSFRQSVNEQYF. The CDR3, as DNA: TGTGCCAGCAGTTTTAGGCAGTCAGTTAACGAGCAGTACTTC.

V usage is TRBV30 and J usage is TRBJ1-3; D is unresolved. The CDR3 loop spans 11 amino acids. The germline V gene encodes CDR1 GTSNPN and CDR2 SVGIG (reference sequence). Trimming took 5 bases from V and 4 from J, leaving 6 bases between them. Written as DNA, the CDR3 is TGTGCCTGGGGTCTAGGAAACACCATATATTTT. Protein: CAWGLGNTIYF.

This sequence joins TRBV7-2 and TRBJ2-3; maybe TRBD2 (7 bases). Per germline, CDR1 SGHTA and CDR2 FQGNSA. The CDR3 is 14 residues long. V lost 3 bases and J lost 5, with 12 bases in between. CDR3 sequence: CASSFWGGRDTQYF. Written as DNA, the CDR3 is TGTGCCAGCAGCTTTTGGGGGGGGCGAGATACGCAGTATTTT.

The chain has TRBV9 and TRBJ2-7, with 11 bases matching TRBD2. V lost 4 bases and J lost 0; bases outside the gene matches: 6. The CDR3 totals 16 residues. Germline V gives CDR1 SGDLS, CDR2 YYNGEE. CDR3 nucleotide sequence: TGTGCCAGCAGCCCCCGCCTAGCGGGGGGCTCCTACGAGCAGTACTTC. It encodes CASSPRLAGGSYEQYF.

The chain links TRBV7-6 to TRBJ1-4; TRBD1 aligns across 8 bases. This CDR3 spans 15 amino acids. Looked up from germline, CDR1 is SGHVS and CDR2 is FNYEAQ. After removal of 5 bases from V and 8 bases from J, the junction contained 10 bases not matched to a gene. CDR3 amino acids: CASSTGQGGGEKLFF. DNA for the CDR3: TGTGCCAGCAGCACAGGACAGGGAGGTGGAGAAAAACTGTTTTTT. The complete variable domain, with remaining parts taken from reference TRBV7-6 and TRBJ1-4, reads GAGVSQSPRYKVTKRGQDVALRCDPISGHVSLYWYRQALGQGPEFLTYFNYEAQQDKSGLPNDRFSAERPEGSISTLTIQRTEQRDSAMYRCASSTGQGGGEKLFFGSGTQLSVL.